The rows below give T cell receptor beta chains drawn from one sample of a study of human T cells and chemical hapten exposure. TCRdb itself ran the RACE reads through MiXCR, one entry per CDR3 protein. The table shows around 110,000 distinct CDR3 sequences, with around 10% occurring only once. The specimen comprised whole blood, sampled in connection with sensitization to the hapten diphenylcyclopropenone (DPC). Every receptor here comes from a woman aged 50 to 65 with alopecia areata. Some clones in this sample may be carry-over from other donors' samples. Each CDR3 is given with its conserved first and last residue. Clone size is not always given. Where it is, it says once, few, many or a class for expanded clones.

TRBJ2-7 | - | TRBV5-1 | CASSSGQAIGQYF
TRBJ2-1 | - | TRBV29-1 | CSAGLDGRSSYNEQFF
TRBJ1-2 | few | TRBV7-8 | CASTITGDRGYTF
TRBJ2-1 | few | TRBV27 | CASSFRQDNEQFF
TRBJ2-6 | many | TRBV18 | CASSPRKAGANVLTF
TRBJ2-7 | few | TRBV28 | CASSPLAGFSYEQYF
TRBJ2-3 | few | TRBV4-2 | CASSQAMSGGPGDTQYF
TRBJ2-6 | - | TRBV12-5 | CASGASSGAGANVLTF
TRBJ2-5 | - | TRBV9 | CASSEGLAGETQYF
TRBJ1-5 | few | TRBV18 | CASSLGLGDSNQPQHF
TRBJ2-3 | - | TRBV28 | CASSAPTGSTDTQYF
TRBJ1-5 | many | TRBV5-6 | CASSLATGAQPQHF
TRBJ2-7 | few | TRBV18 | CASSPNRAYEQYF
TRBJ2-7 | few | TRBV5-1 | CASGAGGYEQYF
TRBJ2-1 | - | TRBV7-2 | CASSLGLAAYNEQFF
TRBJ1-2 | many | TRBV5-1 | CASSLSGDSNYGYTF
TRBJ2-3 | - | TRBV27 | CASSLGGYTSTDTQYF
TRBJ2-1 | - | TRBV12-3/TRBV12-4 | CASTLETRPFF
TRBJ1-3 | many | TRBV10-3 | CAISGYRTTGWAIYF
TRBJ2-7 | - | TRBV6-2/TRBV6-3 | CASSAPWGRSSYEQYF
TRBJ2-7 | few | TRBV11-3 | CASSLAGRPGQYF
TRBJ2-7 | few | TRBV6-6 | CASSTRTGPYEQYF
TRBJ2-1 | - | TRBV5-5 | CASSLARSRASNEQFF
TRBJ1-3 | few | TRBV29-1 | CSVDSWESGNTIYF
TRBJ2-5 | many | TRBV7-7 | CASGTGRQETQYF
TRBJ1-4 | few | TRBV6-5 | CASSYSRSFGTAATEKLFF
TRBJ1-1 | few | TRBV2 | CASGGGVLGEAFF
TRBJ1-6 | - | TRBV6-6 | CASSPRDRGRVVPLHF
TRBJ1-2 | few | TRBV18 | CASSPGNNYGYTF
TRBJ2-7 | few | TRBV18 | CASSPGPQGNEQYF
TRBJ2-1 | few | TRBV5-1 | CASSLYYGRGNEQFF
TRBJ1-3 | - | TRBV7-2 | CASSRNRGSGNTIYF
TRBJ2-3 | - | TRBV11-2 | CASSPPLAGGGADTQYF
TRBJ1-1 | many | TRBV18 | CASSQRQGASTEAFF
TRBJ2-7 | few | TRBV28 | CASSFRQGLWYF
TRBJ2-7 | many | TRBV12-5 | CASGLAPGEQYF
TRBJ2-3 | - | TRBV7-6 | CASSLPAADTQYF
TRBJ2-6 | few | TRBV19 | CASSMPRGNSGANVLTF
TRBJ1-2 | - | TRBV6-4 | CASSVSGSYGYTF
TRBJ2-2 | many | TRBV6-1 | CASSEGWYSGELFF
TRBJ1-6 | - | TRBV7-9 | CASSTGGENSPLHF
TRBJ2-5 | - | TRBV6-5 | CASSRTGKETQYF
TRBJ1-5 | few | TRBV6-6 | CASSYSKGGVDQPQHF
TRBJ1-1 | - | TRBV20-1 | CSAREYTEAFF
TRBJ1-1 | - | TRBV6-6 | CASSSNPGAMNTEAFF
TRBJ1-2 | - | TRBV4-3 | CASSQKTAGRYTF
TRBJ2-5 | few | TRBV7-2 | CASSLDGRRETQYF